The T cell receptor beta chain described here comes from a study of blood T cell repertoires in COVID-19. This clone turned up a few times. Cohorts were assigned according to the clinical history that participants reported. Clones were sequenced by immunoSEQ multiplex PCR, and TCRdb holds only the in-frame ones, with some missing. This table has 180,000 or so clones, roughly 82% appearing once. The receptor comes from a man aged 50 or older who had recovered from COVID-19. The sample was PBMCs or T cells enriched from blood (not recorded which).

For the CDR3, the DNA is TGTGCCAGCAGCTCAGGGCAGGCTCCTAGGGGCTACACCTTC. Translation: CASSSGQAPRGYTF. The rearrangement joins TRBV5-4 to TRBJ1-2, with TRBD1 as a possible D gene (5 bases). The CDR3 has 14 residues. Trimming left V 3 bases short and J 8 bases short, with 17 bases between. Germline loops: CDR1 SGHNT, CDR2 YYREEE (reference sequence).